This T cell receptor beta chain was recovered during a study of cytomegalovirus exposure and HLA in healthy donors. Study details: Clustering assigned about 80% of the approximately 400 genotyped donors to the Caucasian-associated ancestry cluster. Study-wide findings and caveats: Researchers left out some V segments, among them TRBV6-2 and TRBV6-3, as indistinguishable.

Amplification used 60 Vbeta primers and 13 Jbeta primers. Sequenced by immunoSEQ multiplex PCR; TCRdb stores in-frame clones only, minus some. The sample consists of under 200,000 clones, 84% of them appearing once. As concerns this clone: Its matching antigen is unknown.

The ends lost 4 bases at V and 0 bases at J; junction bases unmatched: 14. This CDR3 contains 19 residues. Germline V gene sequence: CDR1 MGHRA, CDR2 YSYEKL. The TCR originated in a boy younger than 10 in good health and CMV-seronegative. The sequencing sample was made of PBMCs. This chain joins TRBV4-1 and TRBJ2-3, with TRBD1 matching over 9 bases. The CDR3 spells CASSRERQTGTGSTDTQYF. The CDR3 nucleotides are TGCGCCAGCAGCCGTGAGCGTCAGACAGGGACAGGGAGCACAGATACGCAGTATTTT.